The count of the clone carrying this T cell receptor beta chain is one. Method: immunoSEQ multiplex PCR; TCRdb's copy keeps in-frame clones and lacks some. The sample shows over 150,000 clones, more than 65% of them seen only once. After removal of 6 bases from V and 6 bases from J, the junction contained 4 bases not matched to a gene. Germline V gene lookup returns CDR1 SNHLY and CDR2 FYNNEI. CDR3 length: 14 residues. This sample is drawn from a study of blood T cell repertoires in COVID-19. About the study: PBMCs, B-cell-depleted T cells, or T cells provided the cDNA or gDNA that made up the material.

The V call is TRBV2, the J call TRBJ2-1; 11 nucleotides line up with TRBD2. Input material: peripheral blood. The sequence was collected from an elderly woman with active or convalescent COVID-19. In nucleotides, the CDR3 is TGTGCCAGCAGGAGACTAGCGGGACCCAATGAGCAGTTCTTC. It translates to CASRRLAGPNEQFF.